This TCR beta chain derives from a study of post-analysis software for immune sequencing data. Across the study: Some patients lacked subtype; others had relapsing-remitting, secondary progressive or progressive-relapsing disease. Study observations and caveats: Multiple sclerosis patients showed significantly lower normalized Chao1 diversity than controls did. Those samples that were prepared in the same batch co-clustered strongly by F measure. Controls showed lower frequencies than patients for five or six TRBV segments, and TRBV5-6, TRBV5-1 and TRBV20-1 were among these.

V was clipped by 6 bases and J by 6 bases, with 16 bases between them. From germline, CDR1 is MNHNY and CDR2 SVGAGI (reference sequence). This CDR3 has 14 amino acids. The authors incorporated unique molecular identifiers into the TCR beta cDNA libraries. A population of about 0.9 to 10 million T cells gave rise to roughly 0.5 million cDNA molecules. TCRdb ran MiXCR on the PCR reads and lists one entry per CDR3 protein. Of around 710,000 distinct CDR3 sequences in the sample, 46% were seen once. With respect to this clonotype: Its specificity is not known.

The source of this sequence is a girl aged 10 to 17 with multiple sclerosis. Sequencing was done on a sample of blood. V is TRBV6-6 and J is TRBJ2-3; maybe TRBD1 (5 bases). CDR3 residues: CASSQGGPSDTQYF. DNA for the CDR3: TGTGCCAGCAGCCAGGGTGGGCCATCCGATACGCAGTATTTT.